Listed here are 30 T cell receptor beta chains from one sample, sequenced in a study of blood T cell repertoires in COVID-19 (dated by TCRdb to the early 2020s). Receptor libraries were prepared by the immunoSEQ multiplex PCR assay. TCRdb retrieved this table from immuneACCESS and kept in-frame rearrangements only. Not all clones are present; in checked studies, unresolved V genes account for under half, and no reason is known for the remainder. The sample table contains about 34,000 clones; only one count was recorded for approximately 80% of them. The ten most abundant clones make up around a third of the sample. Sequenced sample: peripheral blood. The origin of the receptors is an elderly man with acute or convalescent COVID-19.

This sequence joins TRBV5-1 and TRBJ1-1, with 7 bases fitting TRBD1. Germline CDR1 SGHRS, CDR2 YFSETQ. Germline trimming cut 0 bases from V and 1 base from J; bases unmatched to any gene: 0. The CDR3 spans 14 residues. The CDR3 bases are TGCGCCAGCAGCTTGGGGACAGGGAACACTGAAGCTTTCTTT. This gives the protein CASSLGTGNTEAFF.

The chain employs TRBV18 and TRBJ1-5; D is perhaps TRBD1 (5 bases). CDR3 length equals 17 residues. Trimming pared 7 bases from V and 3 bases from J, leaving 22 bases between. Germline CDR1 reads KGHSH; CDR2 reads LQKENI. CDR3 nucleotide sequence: TGTGCCAGCTTTACAAATGGCGGAGGGGAATTCAATCAGCCCCAGCATTTT. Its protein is CASFTNGGGEFNQPQHF.

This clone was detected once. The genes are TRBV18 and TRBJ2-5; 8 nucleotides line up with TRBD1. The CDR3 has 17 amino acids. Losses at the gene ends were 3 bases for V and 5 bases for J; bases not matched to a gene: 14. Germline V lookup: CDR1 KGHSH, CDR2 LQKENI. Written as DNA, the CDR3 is TGTGCCAGCTCACCGGTCCTAGCAGGGGGCATGGTGGAGACCCAGTACTTC. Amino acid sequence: CASSPVLAGGMVETQYF.

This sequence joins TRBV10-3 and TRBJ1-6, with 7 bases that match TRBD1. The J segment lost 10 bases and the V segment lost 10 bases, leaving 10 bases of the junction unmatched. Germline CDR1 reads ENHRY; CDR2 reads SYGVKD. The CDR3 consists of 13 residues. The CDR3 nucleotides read TGTGCCACCTACAGGGGATCGGGGTCACCCCTCCACTTT. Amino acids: CATYRGSGSPLHF.

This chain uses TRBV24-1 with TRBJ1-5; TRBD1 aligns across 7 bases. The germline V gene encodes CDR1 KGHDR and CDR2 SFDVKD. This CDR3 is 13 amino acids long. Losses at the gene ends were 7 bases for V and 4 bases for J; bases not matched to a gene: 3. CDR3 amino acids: CATSPQGNQPQHF. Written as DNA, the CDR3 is TGTGCCACCAGCCCACAGGGGAATCAGCCCCAGCATTTT.

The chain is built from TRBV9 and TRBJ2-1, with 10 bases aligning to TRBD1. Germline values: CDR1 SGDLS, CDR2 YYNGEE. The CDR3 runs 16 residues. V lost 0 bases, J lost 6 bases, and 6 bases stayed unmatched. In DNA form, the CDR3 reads TGTGCCAGCAGCGTAGCTATGGGGACAGGGGCCAATGAGCAGTTCTTC. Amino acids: CASSVAMGTGANEQFF.

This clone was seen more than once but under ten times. CDR3 loop: CASSPQGTEQFF. In DNA, the CDR3 is TGTGCCAGCAGCCCGCAGGGTACTGAGCAGTTCTTC. The chain carries TRBV7-6 and TRBJ2-1; possible D gene TRBD1, 5 bases. This CDR3 is built from 12 residues. Trimming cost V 5 bases and J 9 bases, with 11 bases left between them. Germline CDR1 SGHVS, CDR2 FNYEAQ.

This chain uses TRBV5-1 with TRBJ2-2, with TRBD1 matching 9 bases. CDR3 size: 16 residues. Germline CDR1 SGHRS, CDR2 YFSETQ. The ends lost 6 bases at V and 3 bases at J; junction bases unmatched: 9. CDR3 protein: CASKPGTGLDTGELFF. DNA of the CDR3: TGCGCCAGCAAACCGGGGACAGGGTTAGACACCGGGGAGCTGTTTTTT. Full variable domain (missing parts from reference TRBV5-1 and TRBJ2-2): KAGVTQTPRYLIKTRGQQVTLSCSPISGHRSVSWYQQTPGQGLQFLFEYFSETQRNKGNFPGRFSGRQFSNSRSEMNVSTLELGDSALYLCASKPGTGLDTGELFFGEGSRLTVL.

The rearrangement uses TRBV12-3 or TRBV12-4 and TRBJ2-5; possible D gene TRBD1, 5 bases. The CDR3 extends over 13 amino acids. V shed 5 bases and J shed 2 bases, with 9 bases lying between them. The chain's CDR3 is CASSRQGQETQYF. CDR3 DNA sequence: TGTGCCAGCAGTCGCCAGGGACAAGAGACCCAGTACTTC.

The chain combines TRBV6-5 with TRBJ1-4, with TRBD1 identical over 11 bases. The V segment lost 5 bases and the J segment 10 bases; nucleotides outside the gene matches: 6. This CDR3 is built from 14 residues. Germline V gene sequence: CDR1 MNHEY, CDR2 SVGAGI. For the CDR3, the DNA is TGTGCCAGCAGTCTGGACAGGGGGCAAGGAAAACTGTTTTTT. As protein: CASSLDRGQGKLFF.

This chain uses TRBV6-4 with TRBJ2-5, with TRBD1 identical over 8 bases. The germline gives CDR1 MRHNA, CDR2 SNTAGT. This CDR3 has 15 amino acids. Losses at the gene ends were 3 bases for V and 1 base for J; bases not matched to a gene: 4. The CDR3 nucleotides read TGTGCCAGCAGTGAAAAACAGGGGGGCCAAGAGACCCAGTACTTC. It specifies CASSEKQGGQETQYF.

Here the CDR3 DNA reads TGTGCCAGCAGCCTAACCGGGACTAGCGCCTACGAGCAGTACTTC. Its translation is CASSLTGTSAYEQYF. This chain links TRBV27 with TRBJ2-7; 10 positions agree with TRBD2. The CDR3 has 15 residues. The ends lost 6 bases at V and 2 bases at J; junction bases unmatched: 7. Germline-derived CDR1 and CDR2 are MNHEY and SMNVEV (reference sequence).

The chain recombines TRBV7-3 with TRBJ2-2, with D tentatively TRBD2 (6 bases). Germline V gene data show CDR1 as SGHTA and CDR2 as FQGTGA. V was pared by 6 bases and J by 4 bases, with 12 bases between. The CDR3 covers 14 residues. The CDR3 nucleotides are TGTGCCAGCAGTTCTTTTAGCGGCACCGGGGAGCTGTTTTTT. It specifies CASSSFSGTGELFF. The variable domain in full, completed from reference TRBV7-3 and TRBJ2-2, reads GAGVSQTPSNKVTEKGKYVELRCDPISGHTALYWYRQSLGQGPEFLIYFQGTGAADDSGLPNDRFFAVRPEGSVSTLKIQRTERGDSAVYLCASSSFSGTGELFFGEGSRLTVL.

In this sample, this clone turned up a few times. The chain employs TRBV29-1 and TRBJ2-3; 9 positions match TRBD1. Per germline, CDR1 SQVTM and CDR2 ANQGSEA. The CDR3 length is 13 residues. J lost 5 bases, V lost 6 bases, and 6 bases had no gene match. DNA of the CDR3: TGCAGCGTAAAACAGGGGGCGGGAGATACGCAGTATTTT. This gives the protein CSVKQGAGDTQYF.

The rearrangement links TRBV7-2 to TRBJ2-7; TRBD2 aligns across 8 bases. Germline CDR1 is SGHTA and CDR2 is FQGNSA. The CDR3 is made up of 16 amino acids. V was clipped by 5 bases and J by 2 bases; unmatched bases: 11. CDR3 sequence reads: CASSQGGLRGAYEQYF. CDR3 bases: TGTGCCAGCAGCCAGGGAGGTTTGCGGGGGGCCTACGAGCAGTACTTC. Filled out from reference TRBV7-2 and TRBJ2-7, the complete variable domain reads GAGVSQSPSNKVTEKGKDVELRCDPISGHTALYWYRQSLGQGLEFLIYFQGNSAPDKSGLPSDRFSAERTGGSVSTLTIQRTQQEDSAVYLCASSQGGLRGAYEQYFGPGTRLTVT.

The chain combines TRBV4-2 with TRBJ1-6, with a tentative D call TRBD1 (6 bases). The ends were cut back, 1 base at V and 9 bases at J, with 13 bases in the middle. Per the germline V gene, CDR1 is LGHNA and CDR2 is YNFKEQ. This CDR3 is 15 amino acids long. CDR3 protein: CASSQGGRGTSPLHF. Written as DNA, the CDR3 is TGTGCCAGCAGCCAAGGGGGCAGGGGTACTTCACCCCTCCACTTT.

The CDR3 DNA follows: TGTGCCAGCAGCTTGGAACAGAGTAATTCACCCCTCCACTTT. Its translation is CASSLEQSNSPLHF. The V call is TRBV5-6, the J call TRBJ1-6; no clear D. V lost 0 bases and J lost 6, with 7 bases in between. CDR1 SGHDT and CDR2 YYEEEE come from the germline V gene. This CDR3 has 14 amino acids. Combining the CDR3 with reference TRBV5-6 and TRBJ1-6 gives the whole variable domain DAGVTQSPTHLIKTRGQQVTLRCSPKSGHDTVSWYQQALGQGPQFIFQYYEEEERQRGNFPDRFSGHQFPNYSSELNVNALLLGDSALYLCASSLEQSNSPLHFGNGTRLTVT.

CDR3 sequence: CAWSPPAGANEKLFF. CDR3 DNA: TGTGCCTGGAGTCCCCCAGCAGGGGCTAATGAAAAACTGTTTTTT. V gene TRBV30 combines with J gene TRBJ1-4; the D gene is possibly TRBD1 (6 bases). Germline CDR1 is GTSNPN and CDR2 is SVGIG (reference sequence). The germline V and J ends were trimmed by 2 bases and 3 bases, with 13 bases remaining between them. This CDR3 is 15 amino acids long.

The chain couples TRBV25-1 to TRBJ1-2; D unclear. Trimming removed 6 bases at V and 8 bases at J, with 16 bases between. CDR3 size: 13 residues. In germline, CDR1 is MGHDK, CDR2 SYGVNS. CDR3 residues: CASRASNRGGYTF. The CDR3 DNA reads TGTGCCAGCAGGGCGTCAAACCGGGGAGGCTACACCTTC.

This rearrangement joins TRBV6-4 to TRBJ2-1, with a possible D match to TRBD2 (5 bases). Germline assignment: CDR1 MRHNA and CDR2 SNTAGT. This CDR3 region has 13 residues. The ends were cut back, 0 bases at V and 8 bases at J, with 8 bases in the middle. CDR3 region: CASSDSPGYEQFF. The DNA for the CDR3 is TGTGCCAGCAGTGACTCACCGGGATATGAGCAGTTCTTC.

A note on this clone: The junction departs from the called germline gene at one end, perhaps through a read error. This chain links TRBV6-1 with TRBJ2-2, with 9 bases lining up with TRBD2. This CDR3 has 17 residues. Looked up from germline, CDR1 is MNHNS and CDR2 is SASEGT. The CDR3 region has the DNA TGTGCCAGCAGTGAAGCGTGGCTAGCGGGGATAACCGGAGAGCTGTTTTTT. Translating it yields CASSEAWLAGITGELFF.

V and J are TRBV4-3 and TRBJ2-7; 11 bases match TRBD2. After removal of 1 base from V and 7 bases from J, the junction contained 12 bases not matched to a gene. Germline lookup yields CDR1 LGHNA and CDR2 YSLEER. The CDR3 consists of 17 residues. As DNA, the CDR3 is TGCGCCAGCAGCCAAGGGCTAGCGGGAGGCCCAAAAGGAGAGCAGTACTTC. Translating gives CASSQGLAGGPKGEQYF.

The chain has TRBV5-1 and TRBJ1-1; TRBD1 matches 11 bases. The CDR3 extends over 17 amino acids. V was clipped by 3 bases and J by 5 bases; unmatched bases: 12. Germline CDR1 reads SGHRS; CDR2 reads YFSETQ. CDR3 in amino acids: CASSSGWTGGLGTEAFF. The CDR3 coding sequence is TGCGCCAGCAGCTCAGGCTGGACAGGGGGCCTGGGGACTGAAGCTTTCTTT.

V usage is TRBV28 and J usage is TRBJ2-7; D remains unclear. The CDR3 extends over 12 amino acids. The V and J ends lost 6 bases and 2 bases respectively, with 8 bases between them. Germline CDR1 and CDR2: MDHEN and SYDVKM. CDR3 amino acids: CASSRLTYEQYF. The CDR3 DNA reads TGTGCCAGCAGCAGACTCACCTACGAGCAGTACTTC.

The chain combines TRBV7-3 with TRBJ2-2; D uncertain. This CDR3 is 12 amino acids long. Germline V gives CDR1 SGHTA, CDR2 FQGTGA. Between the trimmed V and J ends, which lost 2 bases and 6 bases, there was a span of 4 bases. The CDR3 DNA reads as TGTGCCAGCAGCTTAGCGCCCGGGGAGCTGTTTTTT. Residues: CASSLAPGELFF.

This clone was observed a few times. CDR3 sequence (DNA): TGTGCCAGCAGCAAGGGGGCCGGCTACGAGCAGTACTTC. Amino acids: CASSKGAGYEQYF. The V gene is TRBV7-3, the J gene TRBJ2-7; 7 bases line up with TRBD1. Germline V gives CDR1 SGHTA, CDR2 FQGTGA. This CDR3 comprises 13 residues. The V segment lost 5 bases and the J segment 3 bases; nucleotides outside the gene matches: 4.

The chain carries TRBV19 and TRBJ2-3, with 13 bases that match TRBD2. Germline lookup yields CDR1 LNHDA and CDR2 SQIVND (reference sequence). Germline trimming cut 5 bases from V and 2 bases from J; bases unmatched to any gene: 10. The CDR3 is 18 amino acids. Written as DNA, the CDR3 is TGTGCCAGTAGTCTAGCGACTAGCGGGGGGCTTCCCACAGATACGCAGTATTTT. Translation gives CASSLATSGGLPTDTQYF. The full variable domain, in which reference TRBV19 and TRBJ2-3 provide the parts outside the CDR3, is DGGITQSPKYLFRKEGQNVTLSCEQNLNHDAMYWYRQDPGQGLRLIYYSQIVNDFQKGDIAEGYSVSREKKESFPLTVTSAQKNPTAFYLCASSLATSGGLPTDTQYFGPGTRLTVL.

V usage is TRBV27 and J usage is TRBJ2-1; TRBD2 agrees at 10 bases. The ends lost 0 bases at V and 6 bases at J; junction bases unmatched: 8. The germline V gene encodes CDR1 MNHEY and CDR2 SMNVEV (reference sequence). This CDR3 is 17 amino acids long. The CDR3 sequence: CASSLSGGLARSNEQFF. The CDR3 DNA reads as TGTGCCAGCAGTTTATCGGGGGGACTAGCGAGGTCCAATGAGCAGTTCTTC.

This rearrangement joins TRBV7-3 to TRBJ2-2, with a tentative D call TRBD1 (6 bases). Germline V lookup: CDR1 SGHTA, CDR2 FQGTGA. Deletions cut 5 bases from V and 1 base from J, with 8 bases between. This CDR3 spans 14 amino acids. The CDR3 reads CASSAQGNTGELFF. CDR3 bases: TGTGCCAGCAGCGCACAGGGGAACACCGGGGAGCTGTTTTTT.

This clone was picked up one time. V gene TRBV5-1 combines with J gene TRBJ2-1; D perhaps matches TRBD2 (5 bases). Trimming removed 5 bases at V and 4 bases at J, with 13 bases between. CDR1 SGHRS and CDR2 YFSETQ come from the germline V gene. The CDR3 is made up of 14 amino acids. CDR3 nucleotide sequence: TGCGCCAGCAGTAGCGAGCCTGCATACAATGAGCAGTTCTTC. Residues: CASSSEPAYNEQFF.